This section outlines one TCR beta chain sequence together with its context. This sample was included in a study of glioma-infiltrating T cells after dendritic cell vaccination. Turning to the study itself: Dendritic cells derived from monocytes and pulsed with autologous tumor lysate formed the vaccine.

This sample's time point: after dendritic cell vaccination, including at tumor progression/relapse. The CDR3 has 16 amino acids. Trimming shortened V by 0 bases and J by 0 bases, and 10 bases separated the two germline ends. Germline loops: CDR1 SGDLS, CDR2 YYNGEE. Measured with immunoSEQ multiplex PCR; TCRdb has only the in-frame clones, and not every one. The sample holds 99,000 or so clones, less than 90% seen once. The sequence was obtained from a human donor with glioblastoma. The input for sequencing was blood, taken after dendritic cell vaccination. This sequence joins TRBV9 and TRBJ1-3, with D possibly TRBD1 on 5 matching bases. CDR3 sequence reads: CASSVGDSSSGNTIYF. DNA for the CDR3: TGTGCCAGCAGCGTAGGCGACAGCTCCTCTGGAAACACCATATATTTT.